The 14 T cell receptor beta chains listed next were all sequenced from one sample in a study of blood T cell repertoires in COVID-19 (dated by TCRdb to the early 2020s). Receptor libraries were prepared by the immunoSEQ multiplex PCR assay. This immuneACCESS table, as held by TCRdb, lists in-frame sequences with V and J called but not all clones. Of the missing ones, under half trace to an unresolved V gene in checked studies; the others have no known cause. This sample holds some 270,000 clones; around 81% were observed only once. The ten largest clones capture less than 20% of the sample. Sequenced input: peripheral blood. All receptors come from a person in their 70s with COVID-19, enrolled during active disease.

The gene calls are TRBV29-1 and TRBJ2-7; no definite D call. The CDR3 is 14 amino acids. The ends were cut back, 2 bases at V and 8 bases at J, with 19 bases in the middle. CDR1 is SQVTM and CDR2 is ANQGSEA in the germline V gene. CDR3 protein: CSVEWSHAPEKQYF. DNA for the CDR3: TGCAGCGTTGAATGGAGCCACGCTCCGGAAAAGCAGTACTTC.

V gene TRBV9 combines with J gene TRBJ1-1; perhaps TRBD1 as D (5 bases). The CDR3 contains 13 residues. Trimming pared 3 bases from V and 3 bases from J, leaving 9 bases between. Germline V gene sequence: CDR1 SGDLS, CDR2 YYNGEE. Here the CDR3 reads CASSGPGDTEAFF. The CDR3 region has the DNA TGTGCCAGCAGCGGTCCGGGGGACACTGAAGCTTTCTTT.

The J gene is TRBJ1-2, the V gene TRBV5-1; 10 bases line up with TRBD1. CDR3 length: 14 residues. Germline V CDR1 and CDR2: SGHRS, YFSETQ. V dropped 4 bases and J dropped 6; count of bases not matched to a gene: 6. CDR3 protein: CASSGGTGVDGYTF. The CDR3 bases are TGCGCCAGCAGCGGAGGGACAGGGGTGGATGGCTACACCTTC.

The rearrangement links TRBV7-9 to TRBJ1-4, with 8 bases fitting TRBD1. The CDR3 has 14 amino acids. Germline values: CDR1 SEHNR, CDR2 FQNEAQ (reference sequence). V shed 5 bases and J 7 bases; nucleotides not matched to a gene: 6. As DNA, the CDR3 is TGTGCCAGCAGCCGAGACAGGGGTGGTGAAAAACTGTTTTTT. It encodes CASSRDRGGEKLFF.

This clone has just one count. This chain connects TRBV20-1 to TRBJ1-1; TRBD1 agrees at 7 bases. Germline V lookup: CDR1 DFQATT, CDR2 SNEGSKA (reference sequence). Trimming cost V 6 bases and J 1 base; bases outside gene matches: 8. The CDR3 loop spans 14 amino acids. CDR3 sequence reads: CSASVGQKNTEAFF. DNA for the CDR3: TGCAGTGCAAGTGTGGGACAGAAGAACACTGAAGCTTTCTTT.

J is TRBJ2-7 and V is TRBV4-1, with TRBD1 identical over 8 bases. V lost 3 bases and J lost 5; bases outside the gene matches: 6. Germline V gives CDR1 MGHRA, CDR2 YSYEKL. CDR3 length: 14 residues. As DNA, the CDR3 is TGCGCCAGCAGCCAGGACAGGGTCCTCGACGAGCAGTACTTC. Translated, it gives CASSQDRVLDEQYF.

V gene TRBV18 combines with J gene TRBJ1-1; possible D gene TRBD1, 5 bases. The CDR3 spans 13 residues. CDR1 and CDR2 from the germline V gene are KGHSH and LQKENI. V lost 2 bases and J 4 bases, leaving 8 bases between the germline ends. The CDR3 sequence: CASSPGGTTEAFF. The CDR3 DNA reads TGTGCCAGCTCACCAGGGGGGACCACTGAAGCTTTCTTT.

The gene calls are TRBV6-2 or TRBV6-3 and TRBJ1-1; a possible D gene is TRBD1 (6 bases). CDR3 length equals 16 residues. V lost 6 bases and J 0 bases, leaving 17 bases between the germline ends. CDR1 is MNHEY, CDR2 SVGEGT, per germline. This CDR3 reads CASSSFQGWMNTEAFF. In DNA form, the CDR3 reads TGTGCCAGCAGCTCCTTCCAGGGGTGGATGAACACTGAAGCTTTCTTT.

This chain uses TRBV5-4 with TRBJ2-3; 7 bases fit TRBD2. Germline V gene data show CDR1 as SGHNT and CDR2 as YYREEE (reference sequence). CDR3 length equals 15 residues. J was trimmed by 0 bases and V by 2 bases; bases with no gene match: 3. The CDR3 reads CASSFKRDSTDTQYF. In DNA, the CDR3 is TGTGCCAGCAGCTTCAAGCGGGATAGCACAGATACGCAGTATTTT. Based on the CDR3 plus reference TRBV5-4 and TRBJ2-3, the full variable domain is ETGVTQSPTHLIKTRGQQVTLRCSSQSGHNTVSWYQQALGQGPQFIFQYYREEENGRGNFPPRFSGLQFPNYSSELNVNALELDDSALYLCASSFKRDSTDTQYFGPGTRLTVL.

This rearrangement joins TRBV28 to TRBJ2-1; 8 bases align to TRBD2. The V and J ends lost 2 bases and 6 bases, in that order; junction bases with no gene match: 9. Germline V gene lookup returns CDR1 MDHEN and CDR2 SYDVKM. CDR3 length equals 16 residues. CDR3 DNA: TGTGCCAGCAGTTTAATAGCGGGGAACCCCGTCAATGAGCAGTTCTTC. Translated, it gives CASSLIAGNPVNEQFF.

The chain employs TRBV5-8 and TRBJ1-2, with D possibly matching TRBD1 (5 bases). CDR3 length: 16 amino acids. With 4 bases removed from V and 4 bases from J, the gap between germline ends came to 20 bases. In germline, CDR1 is SGHTS, CDR2 YDEGEE. The CDR3 protein is CASSMARSLQGYGYTF. The CDR3 DNA reads as TGTGCCAGCAGCATGGCGCGATCCCTCCAGGGCTATGGCTACACCTTC.

The chain couples TRBV6-2 or TRBV6-3 to TRBJ1-5; unclear D gene. The germline CDR1 and CDR2 sequences are MNHEY and SVGEGT. V lost 0 bases and J lost 4, with 10 bases in between. The length of the CDR3 is 15 residues. The CDR3: CASSYSSWENQPQHF. In DNA form, the CDR3 reads TGTGCCAGCAGTTACTCGTCCTGGGAGAATCAGCCCCAGCATTTT.

The DNA for the CDR3 is TGTGCCAGCAGGACAGGGGGTCAGGGTGAGCAGTTCTTC. This translates into CASRTGGQGEQFF. The genes are TRBV12-3 or TRBV12-4 and TRBJ2-1; TRBD1 agrees at 9 bases. V was pared by 6 bases and J by 9 bases, with 6 bases of the junction left unmatched. The CDR3 length is 13 residues.

The chain has TRBV14 and TRBJ1-1; a weak D match, TRBD1 (5 bases). V was pared by 5 bases and J by 3 bases, with 19 bases between. CDR1 is SGHDN and CDR2 is FVKESK in the germline V gene. The CDR3 is made up of 16 amino acids. The CDR3 is CASSNPPYRGDTEAFF. CDR3 bases: TGTGCCAGCAGCAACCCCCCCTATAGGGGCGACACTGAAGCTTTCTTT.